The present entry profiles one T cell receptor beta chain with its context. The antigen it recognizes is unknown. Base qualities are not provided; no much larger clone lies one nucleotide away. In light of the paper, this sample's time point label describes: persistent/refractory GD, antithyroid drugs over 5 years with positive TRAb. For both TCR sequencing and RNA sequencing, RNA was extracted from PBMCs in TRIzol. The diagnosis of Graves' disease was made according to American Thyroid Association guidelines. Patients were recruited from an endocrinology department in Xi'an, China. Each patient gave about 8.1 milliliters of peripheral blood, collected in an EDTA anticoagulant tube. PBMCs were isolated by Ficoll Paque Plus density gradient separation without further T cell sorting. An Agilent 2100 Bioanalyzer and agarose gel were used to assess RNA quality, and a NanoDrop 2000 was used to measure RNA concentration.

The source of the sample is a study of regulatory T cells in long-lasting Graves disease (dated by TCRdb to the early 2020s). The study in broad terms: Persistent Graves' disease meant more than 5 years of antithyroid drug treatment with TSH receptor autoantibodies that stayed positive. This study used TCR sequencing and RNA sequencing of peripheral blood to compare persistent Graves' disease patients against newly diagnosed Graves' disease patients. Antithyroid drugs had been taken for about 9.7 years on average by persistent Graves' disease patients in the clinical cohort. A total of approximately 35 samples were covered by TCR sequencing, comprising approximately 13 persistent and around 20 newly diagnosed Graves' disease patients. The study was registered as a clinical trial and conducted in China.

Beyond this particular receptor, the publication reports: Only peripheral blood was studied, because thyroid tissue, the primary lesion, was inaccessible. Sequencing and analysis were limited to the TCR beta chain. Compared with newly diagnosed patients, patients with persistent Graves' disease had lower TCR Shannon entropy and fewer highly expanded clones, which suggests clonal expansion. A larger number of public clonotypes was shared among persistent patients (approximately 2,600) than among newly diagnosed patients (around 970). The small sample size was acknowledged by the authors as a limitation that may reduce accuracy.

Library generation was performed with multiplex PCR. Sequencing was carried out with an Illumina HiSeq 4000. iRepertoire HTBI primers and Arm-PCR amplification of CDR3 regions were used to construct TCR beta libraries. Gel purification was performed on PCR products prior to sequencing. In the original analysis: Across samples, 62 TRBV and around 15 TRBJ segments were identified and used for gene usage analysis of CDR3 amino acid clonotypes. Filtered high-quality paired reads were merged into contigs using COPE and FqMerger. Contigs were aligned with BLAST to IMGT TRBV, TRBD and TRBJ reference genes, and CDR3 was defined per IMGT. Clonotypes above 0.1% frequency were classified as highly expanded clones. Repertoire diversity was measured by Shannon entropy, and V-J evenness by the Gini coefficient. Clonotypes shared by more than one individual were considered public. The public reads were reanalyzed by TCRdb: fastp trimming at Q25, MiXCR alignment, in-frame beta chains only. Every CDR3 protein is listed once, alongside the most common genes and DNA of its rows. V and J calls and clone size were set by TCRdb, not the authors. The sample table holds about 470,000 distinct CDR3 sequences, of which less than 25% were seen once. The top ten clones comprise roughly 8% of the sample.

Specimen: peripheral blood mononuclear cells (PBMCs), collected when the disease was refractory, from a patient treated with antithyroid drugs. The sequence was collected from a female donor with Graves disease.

Here is the DNA: TGTGCCACCAGCAGAGATCGACAGGGGGCCTCCGGGACTAGCGACGAGCAGTACTTC. This is translated as CATSRDRQGASGTSDEQYF. The chain is made from TRBV15 and TRBJ2-7; the D element might be TRBD1 or TRBD2, as each aligns at 10 bases. From the germline V gene (reference sequence), CDR1 is LNHNV and CDR2 is YYDKDF. Reading from cysteine to phenylalanine, the CDR3 counts 19 amino acids. Just the 57-base CDR3 DNA is kept, in frame starting at base 1. V is shortened by 0 bases, J by 5 bases, and the region joining them spans 26 bases. Reference TRBV15 and TRBJ2-7 proteins supply the regions before and after the CDR3; the full variable domain is: DAMVIQNPRYQVTQFGKPVTLSCSQTLNHNVMYWYQQKSSQAPKLLFHYYDKDFNNEADTPDNFQSRRPNTSFCFLDIRSPGLGDTAMYLCATSRDRQGASGTSDEQYFGPGTRLTVT.